This T cell receptor (beta chain) emerged from a study of response to subunit inactivated influenza vaccine. In its sample, this clonotype was seen a few times. MiXCR, run by TCRdb on the RT-PCR reads, gives a single entry per CDR3 protein. The sample lists 650,000 or so distinct CDR3 sequences; 11% to 15% were seen once. With 6 bases removed from V and 1 base from J, the gap between germline ends came to 13 bases. CDR1 SQVTM and CDR2 ANQGSEA come from the germline V gene. The CDR3 sequence is 13 residues long. The chain uses TRBV29-1 and TRBJ2-7; D gene ambiguous. This TCR was sampled from a man in his fifties or sixties who received an inactivated influenza vaccine. The sample was PBMCs from blood, taken roughly 2 weeks before vaccination. CDR3 amino acids: CSVTSSRSYEQYF. The CDR3 nucleotides are TGCAGCGTCACGAGTTCGCGGTCCTACGAGCAGTACTTC.